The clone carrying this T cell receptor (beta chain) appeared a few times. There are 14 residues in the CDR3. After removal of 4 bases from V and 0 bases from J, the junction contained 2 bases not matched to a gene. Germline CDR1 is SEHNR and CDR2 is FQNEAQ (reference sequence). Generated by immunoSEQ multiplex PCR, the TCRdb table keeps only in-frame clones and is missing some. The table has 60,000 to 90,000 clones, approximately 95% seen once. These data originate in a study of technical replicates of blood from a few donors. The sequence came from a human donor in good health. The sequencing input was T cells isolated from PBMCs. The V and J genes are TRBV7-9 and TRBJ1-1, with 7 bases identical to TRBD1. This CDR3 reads CASSSGQVNTEAFF. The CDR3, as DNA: TGTGCCAGCAGCTCCGGACAGGTGAACACTGAAGCTTTCTTT.